This T cell receptor beta chain was recorded in a study of radiation and T cells in renal cell carcinoma. Study information: Nephrectomy followed 15 Gy stereotactic body radiation by 4 weeks.

This CDR3 spans 16 amino acids. J gave up 1 base and V 8 bases, and 14 bases lay outside the gene matches. The germline CDR1 and CDR2 sequences are SQVTM and ANQGSEA. Some clones are missing from TCRdb's copy, which holds only in-frame ones; the method was immunoSEQ multiplex PCR. The table has 70,000 to 95,000 clones, about 79% seen once. Comments on this clone: Its antigen is as yet unknown.

Time point given: baseline pretreatment blood. The treatment: 15 Gy SBRT to primary tumor, nephrectomy 4 weeks later. Radiation-treated patients gave blood at baseline, week 2 and week 4. General study findings and limits: From baseline, blood top tumor clonotypes peaked at 2 weeks post-radiation.

Here the sequenced sample was blood, taken from a patient whose treatment included radiotherapy and nephrectomy. The J gene is TRBJ1-2, the V gene TRBV29-1; TRBD1 matches at 9 bases. This clonotype was sampled from a man aged 55-75 years with renal cell carcinoma. CDR3 nucleotides: TGCAGCTGTAGAGGGGGACAGGGAGTCGATAACTATGGCTACACCTTC. Residues: CSCRGGQGVDNYGYTF.